The following is a T cell receptor (beta chain) sequence with its context. Its specificity is not known. Time point: newly diagnosed GD, antithyroid drugs for less than 3 months. RNA isolated from PBMCs was used to make the TCR library. Arm-PCR of CDR3 regions with iRepertoire HTBI primers generated TCR beta libraries. TCRdb ran MiXCR on the multiplex PCR reads and lists one entry per CDR3 protein. The sample carries under 800,000 distinct CDR3 sequences, 15% to 20% recorded once. This sample was included in a study of regulatory T cells in long-lasting Graves disease. Whole-study results and caveats: Persistent disease preferred TRBV28, TRBJ1-2 and TRBJ2-5.

The CDR3 extends over 12 amino acids. The trim removed 3 bases at V and 3 bases at J, leaving 2 bases unmatched. Germline V gene sequence: CDR1 DFQATT, CDR2 SNEGSKA (reference sequence). These data also formed part of another study, on T cells in Graves' hyperthyroidism and ophthalmopathy.

This sample comprised peripheral blood mononuclear cells (PBMCs), obtained at new diagnosis, from a patient treated with antithyroid drugs. The chain couples TRBV20-1 to TRBJ2-7; the match to TRBD2 covers 7 bases. This receptor was identified in a woman aged 25 to 39 with Graves disease. Here the CDR3 reads CSASSSGYEQYF. The CDR3 bases are TGCAGTGCTAGTTCTAGCGGCTACGAGCAGTACTTC.